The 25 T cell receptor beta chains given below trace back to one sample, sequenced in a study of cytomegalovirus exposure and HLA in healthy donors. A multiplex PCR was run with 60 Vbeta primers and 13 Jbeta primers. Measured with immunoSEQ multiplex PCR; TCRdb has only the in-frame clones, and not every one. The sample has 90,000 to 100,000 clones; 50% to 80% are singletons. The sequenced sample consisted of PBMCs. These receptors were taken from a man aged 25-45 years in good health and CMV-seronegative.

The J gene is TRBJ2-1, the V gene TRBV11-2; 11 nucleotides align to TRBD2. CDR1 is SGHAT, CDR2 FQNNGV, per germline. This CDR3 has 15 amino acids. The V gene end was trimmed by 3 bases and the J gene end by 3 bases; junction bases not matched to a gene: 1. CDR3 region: CASSFLAGGYNEQFF. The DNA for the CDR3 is TGTGCCAGCAGCTTCCTAGCGGGAGGCTACAATGAGCAGTTCTTC.

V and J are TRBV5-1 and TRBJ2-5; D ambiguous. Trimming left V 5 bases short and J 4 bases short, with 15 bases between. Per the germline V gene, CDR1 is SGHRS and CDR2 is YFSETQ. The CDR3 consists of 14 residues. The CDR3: CASRGTDPRETQYF. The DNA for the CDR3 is TGCGCCAGCAGGGGCACAGATCCTCGAGAGACCCAGTACTTC.

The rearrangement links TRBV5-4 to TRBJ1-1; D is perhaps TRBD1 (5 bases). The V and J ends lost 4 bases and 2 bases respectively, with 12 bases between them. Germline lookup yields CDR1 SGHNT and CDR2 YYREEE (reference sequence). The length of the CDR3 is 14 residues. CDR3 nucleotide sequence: TGTGCCAGCAGCAACTTCAGGGATAACACTGAAGCTTTCTTT. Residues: CASSNFRDNTEAFF.

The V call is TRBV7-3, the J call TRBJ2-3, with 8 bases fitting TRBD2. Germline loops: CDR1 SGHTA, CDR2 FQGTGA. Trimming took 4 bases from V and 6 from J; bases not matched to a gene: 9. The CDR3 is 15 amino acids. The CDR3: CASSSGGGVADTQYF. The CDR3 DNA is TGTGCCAGCAGCTCGGGAGGGGGAGTTGCGGATACGCAGTATTTT.

The CDR3 is CASRSDRVGYTF. CDR3 bases: TGTGCCAGCAGATCTGACAGGGTTGGCTACACCTTC. The chain uses TRBV28 and TRBJ1-2, with TRBD1 identical over 7 bases. V lost 6 bases, J lost 7 bases, and 5 bases stayed unmatched. Germline loops: CDR1 MDHEN, CDR2 SYDVKM. The CDR3 is 12 residues long.

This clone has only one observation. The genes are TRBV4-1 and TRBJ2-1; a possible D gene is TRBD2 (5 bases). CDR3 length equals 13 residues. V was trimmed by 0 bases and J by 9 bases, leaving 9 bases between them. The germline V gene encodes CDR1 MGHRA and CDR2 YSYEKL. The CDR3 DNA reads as TGCGCCAGCAGCCAAGAGGAGGAGTTTGAGCAGTTCTTC. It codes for CASSQEEEFEQFF.

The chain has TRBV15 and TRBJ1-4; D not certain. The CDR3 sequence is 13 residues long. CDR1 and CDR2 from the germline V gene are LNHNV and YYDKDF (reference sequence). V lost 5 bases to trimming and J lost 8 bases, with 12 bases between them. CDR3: CATSLRRLEKLFF. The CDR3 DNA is TGTGCCACCAGCCTCCGTCGACTCGAAAAACTGTTTTTT.

CDR3 region: CASSLKGQGDGYTF. DNA of the CDR3: TGCGCCAGCAGCCTAAAGGGACAGGGAGATGGCTACACCTTC. The chain has TRBV5-1 and TRBJ1-2; 9 bases agree with TRBD1. Germline CDR1 reads SGHRS; CDR2 reads YFSETQ. CDR3 length equals 14 residues. V lost 4 bases to trimming and J lost 6 bases; unmatched junction nucleotides: 7.

CDR3 in amino acids: CASSPTGTTNTGELFF. The CDR3 DNA sequence: TGTGCCAGCAGCCCGACAGGTACAACGAACACCGGGGAGCTGTTTTTT. V gene TRBV5-4 combines with J gene TRBJ2-2; possible D gene TRBD1, 6 bases. The CDR3 covers 16 residues. Between the trimmed V and J ends, which lost 4 bases and 0 bases, there was a span of 13 bases. The germline V gene encodes CDR1 SGHNT and CDR2 YYREEE (reference sequence).

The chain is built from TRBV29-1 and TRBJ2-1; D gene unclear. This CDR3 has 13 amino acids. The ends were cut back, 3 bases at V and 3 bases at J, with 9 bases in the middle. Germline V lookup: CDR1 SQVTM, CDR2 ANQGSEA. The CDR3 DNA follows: TGCAGCGTTGAGAAGCAAAGCTACAATGAGCAGTTCTTC. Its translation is CSVEKQSYNEQFF.

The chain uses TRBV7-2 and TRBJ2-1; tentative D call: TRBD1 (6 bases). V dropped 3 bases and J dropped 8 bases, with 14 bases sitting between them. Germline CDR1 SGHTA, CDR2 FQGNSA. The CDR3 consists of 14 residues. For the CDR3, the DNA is TGTGCCAGCAGCTTTCCAGGGGCCCCCTATGAGCAGTTCTTC. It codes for CASSFPGAPYEQFF. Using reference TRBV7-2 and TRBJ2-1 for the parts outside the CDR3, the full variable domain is GAGVSQSPSNKVTEKGKDVELRCDPISGHTALYWYRQSLGQGLEFLIYFQGNSAPDKSGLPSDRFSAERTGGSVSTLTIQRTQQEDSAVYLCASSFPGAPYEQFFGPGTRLTVL.

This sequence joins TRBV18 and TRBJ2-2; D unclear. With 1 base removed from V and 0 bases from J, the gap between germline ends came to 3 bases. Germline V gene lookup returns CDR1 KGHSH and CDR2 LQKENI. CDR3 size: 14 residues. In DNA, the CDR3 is TGTGCCAGCTCACCACGCGCGAACACCGGGGAGCTGTTTTTT. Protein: CASSPRANTGELFF.

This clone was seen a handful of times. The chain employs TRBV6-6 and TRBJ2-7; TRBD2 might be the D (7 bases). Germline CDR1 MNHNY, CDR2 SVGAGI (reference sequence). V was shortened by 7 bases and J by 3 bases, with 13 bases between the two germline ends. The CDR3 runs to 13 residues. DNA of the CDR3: TGTGCCAGCACTAGGGGGGGGTACTACGAGCAGTACTTC. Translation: CASTRGGYYEQYF.

CDR3 loop: CASSVASGTYNEQFF. CDR3 DNA sequence: TGTGCCAGCAGTGTGGCTAGCGGGACCTACAATGAGCAGTTCTTC. This sequence joins TRBV6-4 and TRBJ2-1, with TRBD2 matching 9 bases. The V gene's germline CDR1 is MRHNA and CDR2 SNTAGT. V lost 4 bases, J lost 2 bases, and 3 bases stayed unmatched. This CDR3 has 15 residues.

CDR3: CSARVFAGGQETQYF. The CDR3 DNA reads TGCAGCGCCCGGGTTTTCGCGGGGGGTCAAGAGACCCAGTACTTC. The chain carries TRBV29-1 and TRBJ2-5; TRBD2 aligns across 8 bases. After removal of 7 bases from V and 2 bases from J, the junction contained 12 bases not matched to a gene. CDR1 is SQVTM, CDR2 ANQGSEA, per germline. CDR3 size: 15 residues.

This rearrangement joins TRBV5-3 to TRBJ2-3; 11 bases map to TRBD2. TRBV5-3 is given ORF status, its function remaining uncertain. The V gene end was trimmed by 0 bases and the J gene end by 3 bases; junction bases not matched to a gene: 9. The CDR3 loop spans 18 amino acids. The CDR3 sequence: CARSLEPTSGNWTDTQYF. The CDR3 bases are TGTGCCAGAAGCTTGGAGCCGACTAGCGGGAATTGGACAGATACGCAGTATTTT.

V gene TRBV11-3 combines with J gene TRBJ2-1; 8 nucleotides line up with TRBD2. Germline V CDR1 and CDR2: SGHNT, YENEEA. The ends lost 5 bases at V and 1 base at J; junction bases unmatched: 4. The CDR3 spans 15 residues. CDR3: CASSGSGSSYNEQFF. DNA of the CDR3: TGTGCCAGCAGCGGCAGCGGGAGTTCCTACAATGAGCAGTTCTTC.

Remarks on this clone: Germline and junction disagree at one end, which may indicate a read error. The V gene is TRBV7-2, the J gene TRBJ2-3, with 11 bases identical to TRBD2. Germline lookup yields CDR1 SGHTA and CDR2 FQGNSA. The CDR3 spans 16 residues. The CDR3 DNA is TGTGCCAGCAGCCTAGCGGGGGGACTTAGCACAGATACGCAGTATTTT. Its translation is CASSLAGGLSTDTQYF.

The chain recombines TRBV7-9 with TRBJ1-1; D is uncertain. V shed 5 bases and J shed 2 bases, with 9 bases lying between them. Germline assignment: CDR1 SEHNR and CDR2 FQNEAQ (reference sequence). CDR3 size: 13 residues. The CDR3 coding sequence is TGTGCCAGCAGCGCTACAGTCAACACTGAAGCTTTCTTT. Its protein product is CASSATVNTEAFF.

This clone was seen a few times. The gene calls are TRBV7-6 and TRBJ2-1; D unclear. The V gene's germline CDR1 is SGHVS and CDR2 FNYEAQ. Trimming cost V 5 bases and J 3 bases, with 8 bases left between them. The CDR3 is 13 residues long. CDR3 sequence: CASSLLYYNEQFF. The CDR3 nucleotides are TGTGCCAGCAGCCTCTTATACTACAATGAGCAGTTCTTC.

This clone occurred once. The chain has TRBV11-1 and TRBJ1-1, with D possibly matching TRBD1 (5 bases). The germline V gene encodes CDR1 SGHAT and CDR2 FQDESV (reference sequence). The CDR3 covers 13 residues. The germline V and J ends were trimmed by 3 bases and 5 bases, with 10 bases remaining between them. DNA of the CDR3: TGTGCCAGCAGCTTTTGGGGGGGGACTGAAGCTTTCTTT. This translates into CASSFWGGTEAFF.

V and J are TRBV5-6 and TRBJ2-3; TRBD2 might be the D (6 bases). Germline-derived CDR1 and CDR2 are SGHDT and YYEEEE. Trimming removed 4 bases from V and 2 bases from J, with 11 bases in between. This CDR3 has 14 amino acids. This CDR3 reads CASSPAGPTDTQYF. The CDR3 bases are TGTGCCAGCAGCCCGGCGGGACCCACAGATACGCAGTATTTT. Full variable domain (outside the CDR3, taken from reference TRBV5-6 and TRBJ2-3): DAGVTQSPTHLIKTRGQQVTLRCSPKSGHDTVSWYQQALGQGPQFIFQYYEEEERQRGNFPDRFSGHQFPNYSSELNVNALLLGDSALYLCASSPAGPTDTQYFGPGTRLTVL.

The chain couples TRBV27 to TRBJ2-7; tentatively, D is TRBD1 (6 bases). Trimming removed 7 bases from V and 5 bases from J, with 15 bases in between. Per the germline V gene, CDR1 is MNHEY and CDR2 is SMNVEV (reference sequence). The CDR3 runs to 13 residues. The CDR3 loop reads CASKYRTGNEQYF. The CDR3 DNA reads TGTGCCAGCAAATATCGAACAGGGAACGAGCAGTACTTC.

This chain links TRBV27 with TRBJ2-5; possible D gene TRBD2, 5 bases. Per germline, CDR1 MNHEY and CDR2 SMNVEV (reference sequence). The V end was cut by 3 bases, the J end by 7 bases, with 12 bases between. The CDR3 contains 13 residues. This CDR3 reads CASSFKGSGTQYF. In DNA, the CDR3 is TGTGCCAGCAGTTTTAAAGGGAGTGGGACCCAGTACTTC.

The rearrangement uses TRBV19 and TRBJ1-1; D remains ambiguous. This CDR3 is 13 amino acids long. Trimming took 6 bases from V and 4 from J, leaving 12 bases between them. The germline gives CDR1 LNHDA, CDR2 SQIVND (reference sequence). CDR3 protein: CASSTAFGTEAFF. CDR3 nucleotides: TGTGCCAGTAGCACAGCTTTCGGCACTGAAGCTTTCTTT.